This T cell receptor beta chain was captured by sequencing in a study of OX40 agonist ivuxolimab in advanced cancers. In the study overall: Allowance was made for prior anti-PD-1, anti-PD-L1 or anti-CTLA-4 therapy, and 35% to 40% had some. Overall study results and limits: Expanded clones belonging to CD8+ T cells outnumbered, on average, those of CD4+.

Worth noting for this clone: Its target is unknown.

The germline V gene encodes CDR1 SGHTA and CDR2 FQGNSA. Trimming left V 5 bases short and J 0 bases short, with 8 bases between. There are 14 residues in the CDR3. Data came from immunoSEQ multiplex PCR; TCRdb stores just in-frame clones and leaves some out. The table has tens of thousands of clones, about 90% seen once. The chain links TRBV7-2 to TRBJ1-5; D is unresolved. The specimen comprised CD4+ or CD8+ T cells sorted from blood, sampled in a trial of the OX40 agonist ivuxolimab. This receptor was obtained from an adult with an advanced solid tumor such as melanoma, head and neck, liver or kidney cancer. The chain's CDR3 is CASSPLVSNQPQHF. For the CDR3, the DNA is TGTGCCAGCAGCCCACTCGTTAGCAATCAGCCCCAGCATTTT. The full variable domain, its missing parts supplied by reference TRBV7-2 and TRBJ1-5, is GAGVSQSPSNKVTEKGKDVELRCDPISGHTALYWYRQSLGQGLEFLIYFQGNSAPDKSGLPSDRFSAERTGGSVSTLTIQRTQQEDSAVYLCASSPLVSNQPQHFGDGTRLSIL.